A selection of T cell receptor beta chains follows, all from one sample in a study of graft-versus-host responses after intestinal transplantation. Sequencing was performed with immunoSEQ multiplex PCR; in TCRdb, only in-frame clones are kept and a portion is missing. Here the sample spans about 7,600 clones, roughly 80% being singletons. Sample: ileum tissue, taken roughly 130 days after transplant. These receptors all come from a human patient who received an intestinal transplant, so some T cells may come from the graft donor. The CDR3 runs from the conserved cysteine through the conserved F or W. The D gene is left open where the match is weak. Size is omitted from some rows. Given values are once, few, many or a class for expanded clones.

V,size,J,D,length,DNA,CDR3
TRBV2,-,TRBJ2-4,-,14,TGTGCCAGCAGTGTACAGGGAAGCAAAAACATTCAGTACTTC,CASSVQGSKNIQYF
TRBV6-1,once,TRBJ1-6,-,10,TGTGCCAAGGGTAATTCACCCCTCCACTTT,CAKGNSPLHF
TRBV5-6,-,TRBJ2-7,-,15,TGTGCCAGCCTCATTTGGGCGGGCACTCCTACGGAGCAGTACTTC,CASLIWAGTPTEQYF
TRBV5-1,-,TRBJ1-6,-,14,TGCGCCAGCAGCCTAGACAGCTTCGATTCACCCCTCCACTTT,CASSLDSFDSPLHF
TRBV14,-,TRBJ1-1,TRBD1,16,TGTGCCAGCAGCCCCCTCAGGACAGGGGGCCTCACTGAAGCTTTCTTT,CASSPLRTGGLTEAFF
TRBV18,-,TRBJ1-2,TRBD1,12,TGTGCCAGCTCACGACGGGACAGCGGCTACACCTTC,CASSRRDSGYTF
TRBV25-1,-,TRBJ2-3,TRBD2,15,TGTGCCAGCTCTAGCGGGGGGCAGGGCACAGATACGCAGTATTTT,CASSSGGQGTDTQYF
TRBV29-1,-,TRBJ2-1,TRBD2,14,TGCAGCGTTCCTCCTAGCGGGTACCCCAATGAGCAGTTCTTC,CSVPPSGYPNEQFF
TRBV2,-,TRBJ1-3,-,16,TGTGCCAGCAGCACCTACGCCGAGGGCTCTGGAAACACCATATATTTT,CASSTYAEGSGNTIYF
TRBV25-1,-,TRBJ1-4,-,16,TGTGCCAGCAGTGAATTGGAACGTCCGGAGGATGAAAAACTGTTTTTT,CASSELERPEDEKLFF
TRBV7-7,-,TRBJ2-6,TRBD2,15,TGTGCTAGCAGCTCGGGAGGGACTGGGGCCAACGTCCTGACTTTC,CASSSGGTGANVLTF
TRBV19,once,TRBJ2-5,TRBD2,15,TGTGCCAGTAGCTCGAGCGGGGGACCTTTCGAGACCCAGTACTTC,CASSSSGGPFETQYF
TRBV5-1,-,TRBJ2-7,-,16,TGCGCCAGCAGCTTTTGGGCTAGCGAGAGCTCCTACGAGCAGTACTTC,CASSFWASESSYEQYF
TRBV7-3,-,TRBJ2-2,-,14,TGTGCCAGCAGCTTACGGCCCCTAACCGGGGAGCTGTTTTTT,CASSLRPLTGELFF
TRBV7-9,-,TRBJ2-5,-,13,TGTGCCAGCAGAAGGGGGGCCGCGGAGACCCAGTACTTC,CASRRGAAETQYF
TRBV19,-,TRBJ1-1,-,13,TGTGCCAGTAGTCACCGCGCGAACACTGAAGCTTTCTTT,CASSHRANTEAFF
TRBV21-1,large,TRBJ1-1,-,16,TGTGCCAGCCTTGGACAGGGGAACGGCATGAACACTGAAGCTTTCTTT,CASLGQGNGMNTEAFF
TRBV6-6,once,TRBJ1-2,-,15,TGTGCCAGCAGAGCGGGGAGGCACGAGAACTATGGCTACACCTTC,CASRAGRHENYGYTF
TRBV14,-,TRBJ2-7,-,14,TGTGCCAGCAGTCCCGGCGAGAACTCCTACGAGCAGTACTTC,CASSPGENSYEQYF
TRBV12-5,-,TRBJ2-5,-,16,TGTGCTAGTGGTTTGGGTATCGCAGGTCCTCAAGAGACCCAGTACTTC,CASGLGIAGPQETQYF
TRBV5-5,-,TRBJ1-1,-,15,TGTGCCAGCAGCTCGCTCAATTTACTGAACACTGAAGCTTTCTTT,CASSSLNLLNTEAFF
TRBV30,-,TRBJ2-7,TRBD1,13,TGTGCCGGGGACAGGGGGCACTCCTACGAGCAGTACTTC,CAGDRGHSYEQYF
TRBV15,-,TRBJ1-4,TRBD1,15,TGTGCCACCAGCTTGTGGACAGGGGGGGACGAAAAACTGTTTTTT,CATSLWTGGDEKLFF
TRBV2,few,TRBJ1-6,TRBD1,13,TGTGCCAGCAGTTGGACAGGCAATTCACCCCTCCACTTT,CASSWTGNSPLHF
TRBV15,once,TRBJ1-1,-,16,TGTGCCACCAGCAGAGATCAGGGGACCAGGAACACTGAAGCTTTCTTT,CATSRDQGTRNTEAFF
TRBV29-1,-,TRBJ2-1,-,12,TGCAGCTTTTGGGGGGCAGCCAATGAGCAGTTCTTC,CSFWGAANEQFF